A single sample gave rise to the 21 T cell receptor beta chains below, sequenced in a study of blood T cell repertoires in COVID-19. Sequencing was performed with immunoSEQ multiplex PCR; in TCRdb, only in-frame clones are kept and a portion is missing. Among 150,000 to 190,000 clones listed, roughly nine tenths were seen once. Input material: peripheral blood. All receptors derive from a woman between 40 and 50 years old with acute or convalescent COVID-19.

The chain joins TRBV2 to TRBJ2-7; 9 bases agree with TRBD1. The ends lost 6 bases at V and 4 bases at J; junction bases unmatched: 10. Germline assignment: CDR1 SNHLY and CDR2 FYNNEI. The CDR3 is 15 amino acids. Here the CDR3 DNA reads TGTGCCAGCAGCCCTACTTGGACAGGGGCATACGAGCAGTACTTC. Protein sequence: CASSPTWTGAYEQYF.

The rearrangement uses TRBV28 and TRBJ1-3, with a tentative D call TRBD1 (5 bases). From germline, CDR1 is MDHEN and CDR2 SYDVKM. This CDR3 spans 15 amino acids. V was clipped by 6 bases and J by 3 bases, with 15 bases between them. The CDR3 loop is CASSSPRVFGNTIYF. CDR3 in DNA: TGTGCCAGCAGCTCACCCAGGGTTTTTGGAAACACCATATATTTT.

The chain carries TRBV30 and TRBJ1-2; D not resolved. Germline-derived CDR1 and CDR2 are GTSNPN and SVGIG (reference sequence). The CDR3 loop spans 12 amino acids. The V end lost 4 bases, the J end lost 4 bases, and 10 bases lay between the germline ends. CDR3 in DNA: TGTGCCTGGACCGAGACGGGCTATGGCTACACCTTC. Its protein is CAWTETGYGYTF.

The chain combines TRBV27 with TRBJ2-7, with no clear D. V was shortened by 0 bases and J by 3 bases, with 9 bases between the two germline ends. CDR3 length: 14 amino acids. From germline, CDR1 is MNHEY and CDR2 SMNVEV (reference sequence). CDR3 coding DNA: TGTGCCAGCAGTTTATCCGCAAACAGCTACGAGCAGTACTTC. It encodes CASSLSANSYEQYF.

The J gene is TRBJ2-2, the V gene TRBV6-2 or TRBV6-3; D unclear. V was clipped by 5 bases and J by 5 bases, with 15 bases between them. The CDR3 consists of 15 residues. Germline lookup yields CDR1 MNHEY and CDR2 SVGEGT. The CDR3 nucleotides read TGTGCCAGCAGTCCCTACTCCCGATCAACCGGGGAGCTGTTTTTT. Translated, it gives CASSPYSRSTGELFF.

CDR3 DNA sequence: TGTGCCAGCAGCTGGTCCTTGGCCAATGAGCAGTTCTTC. Protein: CASSWSLANEQFF. The chain uses TRBV11-2 and TRBJ2-1; D gene unclear. With 4 bases removed from V and 6 bases from J, the gap between germline ends came to 10 bases. Germline V gene sequence: CDR1 SGHAT, CDR2 FQNNGV. CDR3 length: 13 amino acids.

This clone was seen a single time. The chain couples TRBV4-1 to TRBJ1-5; 9 bases fit TRBD1. V lost 1 base and J lost 6; bases outside the gene matches: 4. The CDR3 consists of 15 residues. Germline V lookup: CDR1 MGHRA, CDR2 YSYEKL. CDR3 loop: CASSQVGQGSQPQHF. CDR3 DNA: TGCGCCAGCAGCCAAGTAGGACAGGGGAGTCAGCCCCAGCATTTT.

The gene calls are TRBV27 and TRBJ2-1, with TRBD1 as a possible D gene (6 bases). CDR3 size: 16 residues. Deletions cut 6 bases from V and 1 base from J, with 16 bases between. Germline values: CDR1 MNHEY, CDR2 SMNVEV (reference sequence). The CDR3 is CASRIRGTDSYNEQFF. The CDR3 nucleotides read TGTGCCAGCAGAATCAGGGGCACCGATTCCTACAATGAGCAGTTCTTC.

This chain joins TRBV9 and TRBJ2-1; the D is unclear. Germline V gene sequence: CDR1 SGDLS, CDR2 YYNGEE. The V end was cut by 0 bases, the J end by 0 bases, with 4 bases between. The CDR3 has 14 amino acids. CDR3 nucleotides: TGTGCCAGCAGCGTAGATAGCTCCTACAATGAGCAGTTCTTC. Its translation is CASSVDSSYNEQFF.

This sequence joins TRBV5-3 and TRBJ1-2; 7 bases are shared with TRBD1. TRBV5-3 carries the ORF label, with uncertain function. This CDR3 contains 18 residues. The junction had 15 bases not matched to a gene; V was cut back by 4 bases and J by 0 bases. CDR3 loop: CARSLGTEWKTSNYGYTF. The DNA for the CDR3 is TGTGCCAGAAGCCTCGGGACAGAATGGAAGACTTCTAACTATGGCTACACCTTC.

The chain links TRBV7-3 to TRBJ1-5; D gene uncertain. This CDR3 region has 18 residues. CDR1 and CDR2 (germline): SGHTA, FQGTGA. The V gene lost 5 bases and the J gene lost 5 bases, with 25 bases spanning the gap. The CDR3 sequence is CASSESKKNNTVYQPQHF. The CDR3 DNA reads TGTGCCAGCAGCGAATCAAAGAAGAACAATACCGTCTATCAGCCCCAGCATTTT.

This clone was counted a single time. The chain employs TRBV23-1 and TRBJ2-1, with TRBD2 matching over 8 bases. TRBV23-1 carries the ORF label, with uncertain function. This CDR3 has 17 residues. The V gene end was trimmed by 2 bases and the J gene end by 2 bases; junction bases not matched to a gene: 8. The CDR3 loop is CASSQREGRSTYNEQFF. In nucleotides, the CDR3 is TGCGCCAGCAGTCAACGGGAGGGCCGGAGCACCTACAATGAGCAGTTCTTC.

This chain joins TRBV7-9 and TRBJ2-7, with 11 bases fitting TRBD2. This CDR3 has 14 residues. CDR1 and CDR2 from the germline V gene are SEHNR and FQNEAQ (reference sequence). J was trimmed by 3 bases and V by 5 bases; bases with no gene match: 3. As DNA, the CDR3 is TGTGCCAGCAGCCAGACTAGCGGGAACTACGAGCAGTACTTC. It yields the protein CASSQTSGNYEQYF.

About this clone: It is unclear where the CDR3 begins or ends on the DNA, so no DNA is shown, and the CDR3 is as TCRdb lists it. This chain links TRBV27 with TRBJ2-2; the D call TRBD1 from the table was never checked on the DNA. With termini counted, the CDR3 has 16 amino acids. Germline V CDR1 and CDR2: MNHEY, SMNVEV (reference sequence). The CDR3 spells CASSLSPGFGAGELFF.

This clone was recorded only once. This chain joins TRBV29-1 and TRBJ2-3; 9 positions agree with TRBD2. CDR1 and CDR2 from the germline V gene are SQVTM and ANQGSEA. The J segment lost 1 base and the V segment lost 0 bases, leaving 11 bases of the junction unmatched. The CDR3 runs 18 residues. As DNA, the CDR3 is TGCAGCGTTGAAGATCTCGCGGGGGGGAGGTATCGCACAGATACGCAGTATTTT. Amino acids: CSVEDLAGGRYRTDTQYF.

This clone was observed a few times. The V call is TRBV7-9, the J call TRBJ1-3, with TRBD1 matching over 7 bases. With 2 bases clipped from V and 2 bases from J, the junction kept 0 bases outside the gene matches. The germline gives CDR1 SEHNR, CDR2 FQNEAQ (reference sequence). CDR3 length equals 14 residues. CDR3 residues: CASSLTGAGNTIYF. The CDR3 DNA reads TGTGCCAGCAGCTTAACAGGGGCTGGAAACACCATATATTTT.

The rearrangement uses TRBV30 and TRBJ2-1; D might be TRBD2 (6 bases). The germline V gene encodes CDR1 GTSNPN and CDR2 SVGIG (reference sequence). V dropped 3 bases and J dropped 7 bases, with 7 bases sitting between them. The CDR3 extends over 11 amino acids. The DNA for the CDR3 is TGTGCCTGGAGCGCGGGAAATGAGCAGTTCTTC. Its translation: CAWSAGNEQFF.

This chain uses TRBV9 with TRBJ2-4, with TRBD1 matching 8 bases. CDR3 length equals 19 residues. Germline trimming cut 3 bases from V and 2 bases from J; bases unmatched to any gene: 16. In germline, CDR1 is SGDLS, CDR2 YYNGEE. In nucleotides, the CDR3 is TGTGCCAGCAGCGATCGGACAGGGAGGAATTCCCTACCCAAAAACATTCAGTACTTC. This translates into CASSDRTGRNSLPKNIQYF.

This sequence joins TRBV10-3 and TRBJ2-2, with 7 bases fitting TRBD1. The junction had 3 bases not matched to a gene; V was cut back by 2 bases and J by 6 bases. The V gene's germline CDR1 is ENHRY and CDR2 SYGVKD. This CDR3 region has 14 residues. The CDR3, as DNA: TGTGCCATCAGTGAGGACAGGGCCGCCGGGGAGCTGTTTTTT. Translation: CAISEDRAAGELFF.

CDR3 in amino acids: CASSTTRGSYEQYF. The CDR3 bases are TGTGCCAGCAGTACGACTAGAGGGTCCTACGAGCAGTACTTC. The chain joins TRBV2 to TRBJ2-7, with a tentative D call TRBD2 (6 bases). In germline, CDR1 is SNHLY, CDR2 FYNNEI. The CDR3 consists of 14 residues. V shed 5 bases and J shed 1 base, with 12 bases lying between them.

There are a few counts of this clone. V is TRBV5-1 and J is TRBJ1-1; possibly TRBD1 for D (5 bases). Trimming stripped 0 bases from V and 4 bases from J, with 13 bases between. CDR1 is SGHRS and CDR2 is YFSETQ in the germline V gene. This CDR3 is 15 amino acids long. The CDR3 sequence is CASSLGQTIGTEAFF. The CDR3 nucleotides are TGCGCCAGCAGCTTGGGACAGACCATAGGCACTGAAGCTTTCTTT.